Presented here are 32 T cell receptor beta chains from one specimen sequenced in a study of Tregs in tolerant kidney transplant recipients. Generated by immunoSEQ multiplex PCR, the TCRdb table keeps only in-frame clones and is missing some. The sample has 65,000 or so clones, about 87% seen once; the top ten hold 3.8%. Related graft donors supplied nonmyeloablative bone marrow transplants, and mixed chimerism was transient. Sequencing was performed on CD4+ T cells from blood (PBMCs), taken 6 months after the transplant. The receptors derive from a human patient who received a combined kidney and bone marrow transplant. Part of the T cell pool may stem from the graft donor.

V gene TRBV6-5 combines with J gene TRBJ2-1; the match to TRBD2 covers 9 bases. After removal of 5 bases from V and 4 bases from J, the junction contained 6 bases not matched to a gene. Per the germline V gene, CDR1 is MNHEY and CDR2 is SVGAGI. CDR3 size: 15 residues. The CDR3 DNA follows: TGTGCCAGCAGTCCGACTAGCGGAAGTTACAATGAGCAGTTCTTC. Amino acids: CASSPTSGSYNEQFF.

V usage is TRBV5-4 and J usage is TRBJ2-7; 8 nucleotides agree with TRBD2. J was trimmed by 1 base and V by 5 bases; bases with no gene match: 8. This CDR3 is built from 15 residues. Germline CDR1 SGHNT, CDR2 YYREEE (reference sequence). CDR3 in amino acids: CASSAPGLVSYEQYF. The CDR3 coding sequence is TGTGCCAGCAGTGCGCCGGGACTAGTGTCCTACGAGCAGTACTTC.

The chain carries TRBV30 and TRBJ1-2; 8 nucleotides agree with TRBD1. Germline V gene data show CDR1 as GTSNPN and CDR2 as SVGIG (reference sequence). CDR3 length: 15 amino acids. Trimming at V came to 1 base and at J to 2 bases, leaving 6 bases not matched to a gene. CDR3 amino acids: CAWSADRGENYGYTF. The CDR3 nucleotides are TGTGCCTGGAGTGCAGACAGGGGTGAGAACTATGGCTACACCTTC.

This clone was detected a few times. CDR3 in amino acids: CATSRDTLTNYGYTF. CDR3 in DNA: TGTGCCACCAGCAGAGATACACTAACTAACTATGGCTACACCTTC. This chain joins TRBV15 and TRBJ1-2; D not certain. V gave up 0 bases and J gave up 0 bases, with 8 bases separating them. CDR3 length: 15 residues. Per the germline V gene, CDR1 is LNHNV and CDR2 is YYDKDF (reference sequence). Using reference TRBV15 and TRBJ1-2 for the parts outside the CDR3, the full variable domain is DAMVIQNPRYQVTQFGKPVTLSCSQTLNHNVMYWYQQKSSQAPKLLFHYYDKDFNNEADTPDNFQSRRPNTSFCFLDIRSPGLGDTAMYLCATSRDTLTNYGYTFGSGTRLTVV.

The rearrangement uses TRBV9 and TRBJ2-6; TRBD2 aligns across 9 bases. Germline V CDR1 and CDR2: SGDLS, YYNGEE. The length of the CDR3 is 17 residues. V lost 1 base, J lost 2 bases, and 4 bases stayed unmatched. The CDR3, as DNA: TGTGCCAGCAGCGTAAAATTAGCGGGAGCTGGGGCCAACGTCCTGACTTTC. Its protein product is CASSVKLAGAGANVLTF. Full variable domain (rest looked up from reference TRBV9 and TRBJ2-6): DSGVTQTPKHLITATGQRVTLRCSPRSGDLSVYWYQQSLDQGLQFLIQYYNGEERAKGNILERFSAQQFPDLHSELNLSSLELGDSALYFCASSVKLAGAGANVLTFGAGSRLTVL.

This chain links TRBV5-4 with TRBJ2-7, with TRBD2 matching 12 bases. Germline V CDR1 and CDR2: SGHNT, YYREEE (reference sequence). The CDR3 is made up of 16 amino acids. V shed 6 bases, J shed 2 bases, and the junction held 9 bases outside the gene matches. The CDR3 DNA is TGTGCCAGCACCGACAAGACTAGCGGGAGAGCCTACGAGCAGTACTTC. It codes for CASTDKTSGRAYEQYF.

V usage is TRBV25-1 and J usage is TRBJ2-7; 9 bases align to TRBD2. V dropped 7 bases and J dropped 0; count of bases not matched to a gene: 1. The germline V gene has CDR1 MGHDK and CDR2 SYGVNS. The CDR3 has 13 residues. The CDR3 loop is CASKRGASYEQYF. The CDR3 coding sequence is TGTGCCAGCAAGCGGGGGGCCTCCTACGAGCAGTACTTC.

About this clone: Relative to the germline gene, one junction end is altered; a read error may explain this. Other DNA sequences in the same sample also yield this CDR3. The CDR3 spells CASSPGPPGANTEAFF. CDR3 coding DNA: TGCGCCAGCAGCCCGGGTCCTCCCGGAGCGAACACTGAAGCCTTCTTT. V and J are TRBV5-1 and TRBJ1-1; D is undetermined. Germline assignment: CDR1 SGHRS and CDR2 YFSETQ. The CDR3 contains 16 residues.

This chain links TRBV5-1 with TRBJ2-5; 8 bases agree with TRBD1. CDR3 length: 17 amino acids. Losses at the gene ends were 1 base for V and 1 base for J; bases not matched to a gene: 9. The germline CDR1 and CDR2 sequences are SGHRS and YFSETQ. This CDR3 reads CASSLSRDRSFQETQYF. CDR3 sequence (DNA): TGCGCCAGCAGCTTGTCCCGGGACAGGAGCTTCCAAGAGACCCAGTACTTC.

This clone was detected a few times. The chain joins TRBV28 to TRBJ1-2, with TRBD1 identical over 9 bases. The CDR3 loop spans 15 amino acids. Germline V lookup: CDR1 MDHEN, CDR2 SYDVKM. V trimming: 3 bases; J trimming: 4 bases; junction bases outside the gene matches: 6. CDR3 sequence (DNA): TGTGCCAGCAGTTTTGGCACAGGGGGCATCTATGGCTACACCTTC. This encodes CASSFGTGGIYGYTF.

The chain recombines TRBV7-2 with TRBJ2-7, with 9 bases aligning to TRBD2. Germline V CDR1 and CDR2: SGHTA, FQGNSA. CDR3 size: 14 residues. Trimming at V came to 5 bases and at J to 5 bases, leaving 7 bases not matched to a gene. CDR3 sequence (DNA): TGTGCCAGCAGCCACTCGTCTAGCGGGAACGAGCAGTACTTC. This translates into CASSHSSSGNEQYF.

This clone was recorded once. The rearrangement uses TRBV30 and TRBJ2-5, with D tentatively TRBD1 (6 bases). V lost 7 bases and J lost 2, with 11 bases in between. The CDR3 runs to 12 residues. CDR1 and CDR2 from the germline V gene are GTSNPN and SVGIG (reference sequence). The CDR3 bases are TGTGCCTCCGGACAGATACAAGAGACCCAGTACTTC. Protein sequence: CASGQIQETQYF.

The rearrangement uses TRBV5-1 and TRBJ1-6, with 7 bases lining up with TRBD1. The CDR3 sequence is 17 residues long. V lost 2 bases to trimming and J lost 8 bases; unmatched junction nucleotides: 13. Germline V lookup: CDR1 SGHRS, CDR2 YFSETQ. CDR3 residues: CASSFFGQDLVDSPLHF. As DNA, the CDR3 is TGCGCCAGCAGCTTTTTTGGACAGGACCTCGTGGATTCACCCCTCCACTTT.

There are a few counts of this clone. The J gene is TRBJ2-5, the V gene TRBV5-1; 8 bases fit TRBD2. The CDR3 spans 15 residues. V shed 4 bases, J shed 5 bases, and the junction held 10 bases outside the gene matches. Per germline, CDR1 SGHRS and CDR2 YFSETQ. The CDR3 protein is CASSTRGAGEETQYF. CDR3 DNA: TGCGCCAGCAGCACGCGGGGAGCGGGAGAGGAGACCCAGTACTTC. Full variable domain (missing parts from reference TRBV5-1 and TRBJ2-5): KAGVTQTPRYLIKTRGQQVTLSCSPISGHRSVSWYQQTPGQGLQFLFEYFSETQRNKGNFPGRFSGRQFSNSRSEMNVSTLELGDSALYLCASSTRGAGEETQYFGPGTRLLVL.

The CDR3 DNA sequence: TGCAGCGTTGAACCCCGGACTAGCGGGACCTACAATGAGCAGTTCTTC. As protein: CSVEPRTSGTYNEQFF. V gene TRBV29-1 combines with J gene TRBJ2-1, with 12 bases that match TRBD2. V lost 2 bases to trimming and J lost 2 bases; unmatched junction nucleotides: 4. Per the germline V gene, CDR1 is SQVTM and CDR2 is ANQGSEA. This CDR3 comprises 16 residues.

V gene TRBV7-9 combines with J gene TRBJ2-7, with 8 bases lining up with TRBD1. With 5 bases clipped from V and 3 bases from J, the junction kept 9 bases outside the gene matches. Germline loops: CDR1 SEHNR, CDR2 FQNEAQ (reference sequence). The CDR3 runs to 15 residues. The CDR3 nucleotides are TGTGCCAGCAGCCGGACAGGGCCAGGGGTCTACGAGCAGTACTTC. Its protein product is CASSRTGPGVYEQYF. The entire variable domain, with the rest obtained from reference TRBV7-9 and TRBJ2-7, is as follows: DTGVSQNPRHKITKRGQNVTFRCDPISEHNRLYWYRQTLGQGPEFLTYFQNEAQLEKSRLLSDRFSAERPKGSFSTLEIQRTEQGDSAMYLCASSRTGPGVYEQYFGPGTRLTVT.

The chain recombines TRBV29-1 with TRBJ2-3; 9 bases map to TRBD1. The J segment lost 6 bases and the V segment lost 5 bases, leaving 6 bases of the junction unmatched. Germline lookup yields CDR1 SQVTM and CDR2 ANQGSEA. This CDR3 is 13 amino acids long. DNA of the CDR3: TGCAGCGTTCGAACAGGGGGCTGGGATACGCAGTATTTT. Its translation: CSVRTGGWDTQYF.

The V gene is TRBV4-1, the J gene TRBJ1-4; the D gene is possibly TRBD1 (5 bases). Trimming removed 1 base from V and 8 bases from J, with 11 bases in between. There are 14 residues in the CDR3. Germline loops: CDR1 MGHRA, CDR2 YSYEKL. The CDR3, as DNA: TGCGCCAGCAGCCAAGTTCAGGGTTTCGAAAAACTGTTTTTT. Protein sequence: CASSQVQGFEKLFF.

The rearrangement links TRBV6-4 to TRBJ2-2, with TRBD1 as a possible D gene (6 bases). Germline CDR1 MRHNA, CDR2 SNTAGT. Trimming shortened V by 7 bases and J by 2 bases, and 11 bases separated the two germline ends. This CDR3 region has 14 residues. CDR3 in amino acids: CASKRTANTGELFF. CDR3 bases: TGTGCCAGCAAGCGGACAGCAAACACCGGGGAGCTGTTTTTT.

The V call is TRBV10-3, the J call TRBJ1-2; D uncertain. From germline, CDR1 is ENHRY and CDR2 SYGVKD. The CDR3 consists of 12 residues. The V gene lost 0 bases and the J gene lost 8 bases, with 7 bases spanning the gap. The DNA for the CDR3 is TGTGCCATCAGTGAGTCGGCTTGGGGCTACACCTTC. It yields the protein CAISESAWGYTF.

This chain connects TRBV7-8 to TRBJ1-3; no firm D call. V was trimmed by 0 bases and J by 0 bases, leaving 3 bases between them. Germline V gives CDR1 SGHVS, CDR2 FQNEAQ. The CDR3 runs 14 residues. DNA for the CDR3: TGTGCCAGCAGCTTAGCCAGCTCTGGAAACACCATATATTTT. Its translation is CASSLASSGNTIYF.

CDR3 DNA sequence: TGTGCCACCAGCAGCATTGTGGCAGGGAAAAGCTTCTATGGCTACACCTTC. It translates to CATSSIVAGKSFYGYTF. The J gene is TRBJ1-2, the V gene TRBV15, with a weak D call TRBD1 (5 bases). The germline V gene encodes CDR1 LNHNV and CDR2 YYDKDF (reference sequence). V lost 3 bases to trimming and J lost 4 bases, with 21 bases between them. CDR3 length: 17 amino acids.

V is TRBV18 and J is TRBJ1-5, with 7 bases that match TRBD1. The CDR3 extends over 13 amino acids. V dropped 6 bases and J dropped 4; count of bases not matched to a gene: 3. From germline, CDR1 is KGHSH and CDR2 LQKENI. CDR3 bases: TGTGCCAGCTCGACACAGGGGAATCAGCCCCAGCATTTT. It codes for CASSTQGNQPQHF.

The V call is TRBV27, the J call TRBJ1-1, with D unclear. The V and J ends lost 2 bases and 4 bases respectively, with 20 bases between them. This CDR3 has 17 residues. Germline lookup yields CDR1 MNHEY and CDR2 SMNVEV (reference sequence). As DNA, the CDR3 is TGTGCCAGCAGTTTAGGTGGTGGGGAGGGAGTTATCACTGAAGCTTTCTTT. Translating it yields CASSLGGGEGVITEAFF.

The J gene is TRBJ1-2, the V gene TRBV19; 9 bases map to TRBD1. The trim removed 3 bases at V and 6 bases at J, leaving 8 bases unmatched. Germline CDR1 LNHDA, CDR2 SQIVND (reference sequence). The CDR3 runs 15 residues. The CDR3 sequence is CASSIGTGRNHGYTF. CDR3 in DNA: TGTGCCAGTAGTATTGGGACAGGGAGGAACCATGGCTACACCTTC.

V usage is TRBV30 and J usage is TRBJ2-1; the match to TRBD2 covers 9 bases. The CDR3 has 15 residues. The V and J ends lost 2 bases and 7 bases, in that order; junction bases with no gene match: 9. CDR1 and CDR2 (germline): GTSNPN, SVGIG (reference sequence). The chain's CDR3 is CAWSSGTSWSNEQFF. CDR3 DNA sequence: TGTGCCTGGAGTTCCGGGACTAGCTGGTCTAATGAGCAGTTCTTC.

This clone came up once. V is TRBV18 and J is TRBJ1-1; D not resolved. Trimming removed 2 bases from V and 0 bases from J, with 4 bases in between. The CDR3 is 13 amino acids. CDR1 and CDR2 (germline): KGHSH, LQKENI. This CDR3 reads CASSPNMNTEAFF. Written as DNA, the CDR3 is TGTGCCAGCTCACCAAACATGAACACTGAAGCTTTCTTT.

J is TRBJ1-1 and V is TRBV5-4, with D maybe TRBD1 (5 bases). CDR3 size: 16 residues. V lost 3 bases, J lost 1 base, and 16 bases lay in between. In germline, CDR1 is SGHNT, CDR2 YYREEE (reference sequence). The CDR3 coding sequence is TGTGCCAGCAGCTGGGGGGTCAATTATGGGAACACTGAAGCTTTCTTT. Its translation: CASSWGVNYGNTEAFF.

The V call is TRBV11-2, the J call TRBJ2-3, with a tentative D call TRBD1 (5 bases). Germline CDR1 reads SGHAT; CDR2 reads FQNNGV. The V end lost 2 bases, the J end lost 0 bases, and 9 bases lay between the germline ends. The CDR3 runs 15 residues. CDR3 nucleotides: TGTGCCAGCAGCTTAAAGGGGTCTAGCACAGATACGCAGTATTTT. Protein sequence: CASSLKGSSTDTQYF.

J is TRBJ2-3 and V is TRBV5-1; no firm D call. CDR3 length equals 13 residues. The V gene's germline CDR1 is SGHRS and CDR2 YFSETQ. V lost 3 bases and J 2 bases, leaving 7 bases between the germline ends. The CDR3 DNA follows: TGCGCCAGCAGCTCTTCTATCACAGATACGCAGTATTTT. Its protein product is CASSSSITDTQYF.

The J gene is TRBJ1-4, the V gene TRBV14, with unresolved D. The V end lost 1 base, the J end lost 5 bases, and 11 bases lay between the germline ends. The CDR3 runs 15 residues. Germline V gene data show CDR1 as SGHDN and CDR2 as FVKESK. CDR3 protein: CASSQVPGKNEKLFF. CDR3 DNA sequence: TGTGCCAGCAGCCAAGTTCCGGGGAAAAATGAAAAACTGTTTTTT.

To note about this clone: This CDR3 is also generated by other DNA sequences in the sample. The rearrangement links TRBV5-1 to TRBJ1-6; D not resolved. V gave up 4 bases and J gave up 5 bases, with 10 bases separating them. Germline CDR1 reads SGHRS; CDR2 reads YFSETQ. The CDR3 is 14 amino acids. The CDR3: CASSRGQHNSPLHF. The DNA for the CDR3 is TGCGCCAGCAGCCGAGGCCAACATAATTCACCCCTCCACTTT.